Listed below are T cell receptor beta chains from one sample, sequenced in a study of blood T cell repertoires in COVID-19. Sequencing was performed with immunoSEQ multiplex PCR; in TCRdb, only in-frame clones are kept and a portion is missing. The sample shows under 55,000 clones, around 80% of them seen only once. Sequencing used peripheral blood. The receptors here all came from a middle-aged man with acute or convalescent COVID-19. CDR3s include the opening cysteine and the closing phenylalanine or tryptophan. The D gene is left open where the match is weak. Size is omitted from some rows. Given values are once, few, many or a class for expanded clones.

V	D	size	J	CDR3	DNA
TRBV6-5	TRBD1	.	TRBJ1-1	CASTGTGARNTEAFF	TGTGCCAGCACCGGGACAGGGGCGAGGAACACTGAAGCTTTCTTT
TRBV7-9	.	once	TRBJ2-7	CASRSGNLEQYF	TGTGCCAGCAGATCGGGGAACCTCGAGCAGTACTTC
TRBV28	TRBD2	.	TRBJ2-3	CATHRGTSGRASTDTQYF	TGTGCCACCCACAGGGGGACTAGCGGGAGGGCTAGCACAGATACGCAGTATTTT
TRBV2	.	once	TRBJ1-6	CASRLRVDSPLHF	TGTGCCAGCAGACTCAGGGTCGATTCACCCCTCCACTTT
TRBV24-1	TRBD1	.	TRBJ1-4	CATSRDSNEKLFF	TGTGCCACCAGCCGGGACAGTAATGAAAAACTGTTTTTT
TRBV19	TRBD1	.	TRBJ1-1	CASSIAGTGLTEAFF	TGTGCCAGTAGTATCGCCGGGACAGGGCTCACTGAAGCTTTCTTT
TRBV7-9	TRBD2	.	TRBJ2-7	CASSPAPRTSGRYEQYF	TGTGCCAGCAGCCCCGCACCCCGGACTAGCGGGAGATACGAGCAGTACTTC
TRBV7-6	TRBD1	.	TRBJ2-7	CASSKLPPGQGAGEQYF	TGTGCCAGCAGCAAATTACCGCCGGGACAGGGGGCTGGCGAGCAGTACTTC
TRBV7-9	.	.	TRBJ2-5	CASSLQGLRGETQYF	TGTGCCAGCAGCTTACAGGGGTTGAGGGGAGAGACCCAGTACTTC
TRBV12-2	.	.	TRBJ2-1	CASRLVRYNEQFF	TGTGCAAGTCGCTTAGTGCGGTACAATGAGCAGTTCTTC
TRBV5-1	TRBD1	.	TRBJ2-7	CASRGGQDVDEQYF	TGCGCCAGCAGAGGAGGACAGGACGTCGACGAGCAGTACTTC
TRBV25-1	.	once	TRBJ1-3	CASSDKSSGNTIYF	TGTGCCAGCAGTGATAAGAGCTCTGGAAACACCATATATTTT
TRBV5-1	.	once	TRBJ1-3	CASSRLEGGNTIYF	TGCGCCAGCAGTCGTCTGGAGGGAGGAAACACCATATATTTT
TRBV29-1	.	.	TRBJ1-1	CSVDRGNTEAFF	TGCAGCGTTGATCGCGGGAACACTGAAGCTTTCTTT
TRBV2	TRBD2	.	TRBJ2-1	CASREDGTSGKNEQFF	TGTGCCAGCAGGGAAGACGGGACTAGCGGGAAGAATGAGCAGTTCTTC
TRBV6-1	.	.	TRBJ2-2	CASSEMAANTGELFF	TGTGCCAGCAGTGAAATGGCGGCGAACACCGGGGAGCTGTTTTTT
TRBV3-1/TRBV3-2	TRBD1	.	TRBJ2-1	CASSQYRGPGEQFF	TGTGCCAGCAGCCAATATAGGGGGCCGGGTGAGCAGTTCTTC
TRBV7-6	TRBD2	few	TRBJ2-7	CASSHILAGGTYEQYF	TGTGCCAGCAGCCATATTCTAGCGGGAGGAACCTACGAGCAGTACTTC
TRBV6-5	.	.	TRBJ2-3	CARVGRGGDTQYF	TGTGCTAGAGTGGGCAGGGGTGGGGATACGCAGTATTTT
TRBV5-6	TRBD2	.	TRBJ2-7	CASLAGGSYEQYF	TGTGCCAGCCTAGCGGGAGGCTCCTACGAGCAGTACTTC
TRBV6-5	.	.	TRBJ1-1	CASSYSRRLLVAEAFF	TGTGCCAGCAGTTACTCGAGGCGGTTGCTAGTGGCTGAAGCTTTCTTT
TRBV27	TRBD2	.	TRBJ2-7	CASSLIGGGRNSGRAGEQYF	TGTGCCAGCAGTTTAATAGGCGGGGGAAGAAATAGCGGGAGGGCCGGCGAGCAGTACTTC
TRBV27	TRBD1	.	TRBJ2-7	CASSRGQSFYEQYF	TGTGCCAGCAGCAGGGGACAGTCCTTCTACGAGCAGTACTTC
TRBV3-1/TRBV3-2	.	.	TRBJ1-2	CASSQEDRPVYGYTF	TGTGCCAGCAGCCAAGAAGACAGACCTGTCTATGGCTACACCTTC
TRBV5-8	.	.	TRBJ1-2	CASSSSRGTFNYGYTF	TGTGCCAGCAGCTCCTCACGAGGGACATTCAACTATGGCTACACCTTC
TRBV18	TRBD1	.	TRBJ2-1	CASSPGQGFNEQFF	TGTGCCAGCTCACCGGGACAGGGGTTTAATGAGCAGTTCTTC
TRBV5-1	.	.	TRBJ2-2	CASSLEGELFF	TGCGCCAGCAGCCTAGAGGGGGAGCTGTTTTTT
TRBV18	.	.	TRBJ2-7	CASSPRGNSYEQYF	TGTGCCAGCTCACCACGCGGAAACTCCTACGAGCAGTACTTC
TRBV24-1	TRBD1	.	TRBJ1-6	CATSEPLTGGCNSPLHF	TGTGCCACCAGTGAACCTTTGACAGGGGGCTGTAATTCACCCCTCCACTTT
TRBV7-3	TRBD1	.	TRBJ1-6	CASSLTGGYDNSPLHF	TGTGCCAGCAGTCTCACAGGGGGCTACGATAATTCACCCCTCCACTTT
TRBV21-1	.	once	TRBJ1-1	CASSKEAVNTEAFF	TGTGCCAGCAGCAAAGAGGCGGTGAACACTGAAGCTTTCTTT
TRBV2	TRBD2	.	TRBJ2-7	CASSEVGGGRTSYEQYF	TGTGCCAGCAGTGAAGTCGGGGGGGGACGTACCTCCTACGAGCAGTACTTC
TRBV10-1	TRBD1	once	TRBJ1-1	CASSQGANTEAFF	TGCGCCAGCAGTCAGGGGGCTAACACTGAAGCTTTCTTT
TRBV11-3	TRBD2	few	TRBJ2-1	CASSLSGGAQNEQFF	TGTGCCAGCAGCCTTAGCGGGGGGGCCCAAAATGAGCAGTTCTTC
TRBV28	TRBD1	few	TRBJ2-7	CASSATGDEQYF	TGTGCCAGCAGTGCGACAGGGGACGAGCAGTACTTC
TRBV3-1/TRBV3-2	.	.	TRBJ2-7	CASSQVGGTEQYF	TGTGCCAGCAGCCAAGTTGGAGGGACCGAGCAGTACTTC
TRBV5-1	.	.	TRBJ2-5	CASSYQGLVQETQYF	TGCGCCAGCAGCTATCAGGGCCTAGTACAAGAGACCCAGTACTTC
TRBV29-1	.	.	TRBJ1-2	CSVETRRTFGYTF	TGCAGCGTTGAAACACGGAGGACTTTTGGCTACACCTTC
TRBV19	TRBD2	.	TRBJ2-5	CASSGTTQETQYF	TGTGCCAGTAGTGGGACTACACAAGAGACCCAGTACTTC
TRBV20-1	.	once	TRBJ2-1	CSAVGEVLQFF	TGCAGTGCGGTAGGGGAGGTACTGCAGTTCTTC
TRBV19	.	few	TRBJ2-1	CASSQDYPQFF	TGTGCCAGTAGTCAGGACTATCCACAGTTCTTC
TRBV7-9	.	.	TRBJ2-1	CASSLGPFYSYNEQFF	TGTGCCAGCAGCTTAGGTCCGTTTTACTCCTACAATGAGCAGTTCTTC
TRBV2	.	.	TRBJ1-2	CARTAGALGYTF	TGTGCCAGAACCGCAGGGGCTCTCGGCTACACCTTC
TRBV9	TRBD1	.	TRBJ1-2	CASSVLTGGVGYTF	TGTGCCAGCAGCGTTTTGACAGGGGGCGTGGGCTACACCTTC
TRBV28	.	.	TRBJ1-2	CASSLRGNPANYGYTF	TGTGCCAGCAGTTTGCGGGGGAACCCTGCTAACTATGGCTACACCTTC
TRBV23-1	TRBD2	.	TRBJ2-3	CASSPKVADQGTSGNTDTQYF	TGCGCCAGCAGTCCAAAGGTCGCGGACCAAGGGACTAGCGGAAACACAGATACGCAGTATTTT
TRBV30	.	few	TRBJ1-5	CAWSPGGNQPQHF	TGTGCCTGGAGTCCAGGGGGCAATCAGCCCCAGCATTTT
TRBV5-1	.	.	TRBJ1-1	CASSLAPTETNTEAFF	TGCGCCAGCAGCTTGGCCCCGACAGAAACGAACACTGAAGCTTTCTTT
TRBV19	TRBD1	.	TRBJ2-3	CASSIVTGAVPNTQYF	TGTGCCAGTAGTATAGTCACAGGGGCGGTACCAAATACGCAGTATTTT
TRBV5-1	TRBD2	.	TRBJ2-1	CASSVGGSYDEQFF	TGCGCCAGCTCCGTGGGGGGGTCTTACGATGAGCAGTTCTTC
TRBV27	.	.	TRBJ1-2	CASSSTGFGYTF	TGTGCCAGCAGTTCGACAGGTTTTGGCTACACCTTC
TRBV5-4	.	.	TRBJ1-1	CASSSRNFNTEAFF	TGTGCCAGCAGCTCGAGGAATTTTAACACTGAAGCTTTCTTT
TRBV10-3	TRBD1	.	TRBJ1-2	CAATGTGAGYTF	TGTGCCGCGACCGGGACAGGGGCTGGCTACACCTTC
TRBV3-1/TRBV3-2	TRBD2	.	TRBJ2-5	CASRDRTSGETQYF	TGTGCCAGCAGGGACAGGACTAGCGGGGAGACCCAGTACTTC
TRBV27	.	.	TRBJ2-1	CASSKLESSYNEQFF	TGTGCCAGCAGTAAACTAGAAAGCTCCTACAATGAGCAGTTCTTC
TRBV5-1	.	.	TRBJ2-1	CASSLVSEGQFF	TGCGCCAGCAGCTTGGTTAGCGAGGGGCAGTTCTTC
TRBV6-5	.	few	TRBJ1-3	CASSPLDRNRDTIYF	TGTGCCAGCAGTCCACTAGACCGCAACCGGGACACCATATATTTT